Sequencing of this TCR beta chain was carried out in a study of beta chain features in type 1 diabetes. The sample holds a few counts of this clone. Trimming shortened V by 3 bases and J by 7 bases, and 10 bases separated the two germline ends. This CDR3 spans 12 amino acids. Per the germline V gene, CDR1 is SEHNR and CDR2 is FQNEAQ (reference sequence). cDNA synthesis used the whole RNA isolate, giving expressed TCRB sequences. Assay used: immunoSEQ multiplex PCR; TCRdb lists only in-frame clones, some missing. Here the sample spans around 500,000 clones, over 9.5% being singletons. This clonotype was obtained from a woman younger than 30 in good health. The chain links TRBV7-9 to TRBJ2-7; the D gene is possibly TRBD2 (6 bases). Sequencing was performed on naive CD4+ T cells from blood. CDR3 sequence (DNA): TGTGCCAGCAGCTTCGAGGGACTGGAGCAGTACGTC. Encoded protein: CASSFEGLEQYV.